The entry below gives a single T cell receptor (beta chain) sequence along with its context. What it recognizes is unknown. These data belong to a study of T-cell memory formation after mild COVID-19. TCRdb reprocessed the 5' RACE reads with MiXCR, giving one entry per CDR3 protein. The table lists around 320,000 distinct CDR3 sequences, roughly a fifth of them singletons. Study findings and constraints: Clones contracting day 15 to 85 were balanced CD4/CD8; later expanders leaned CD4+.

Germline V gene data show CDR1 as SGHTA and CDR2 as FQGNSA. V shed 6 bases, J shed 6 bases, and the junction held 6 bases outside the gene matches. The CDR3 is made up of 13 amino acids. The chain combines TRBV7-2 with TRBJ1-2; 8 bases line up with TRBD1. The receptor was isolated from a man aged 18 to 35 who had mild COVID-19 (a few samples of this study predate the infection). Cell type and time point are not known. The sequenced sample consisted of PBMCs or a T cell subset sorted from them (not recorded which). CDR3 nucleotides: TGTGCCAGCAGTTACGACAGGGGAAATGGCTACACCTTC. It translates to CASSYDRGNGYTF.